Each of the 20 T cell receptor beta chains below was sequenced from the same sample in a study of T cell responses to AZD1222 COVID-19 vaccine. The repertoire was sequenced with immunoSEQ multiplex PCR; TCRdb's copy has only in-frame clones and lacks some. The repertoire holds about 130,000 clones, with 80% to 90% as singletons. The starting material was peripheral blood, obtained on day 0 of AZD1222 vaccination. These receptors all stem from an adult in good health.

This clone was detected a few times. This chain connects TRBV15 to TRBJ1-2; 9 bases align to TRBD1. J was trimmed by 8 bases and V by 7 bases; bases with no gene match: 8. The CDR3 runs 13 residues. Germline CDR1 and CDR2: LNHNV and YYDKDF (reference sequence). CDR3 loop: CATTQGQGGGYTF. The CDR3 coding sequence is TGTGCCACCACCCAGGGACAGGGCGGCGGCTACACCTTC.

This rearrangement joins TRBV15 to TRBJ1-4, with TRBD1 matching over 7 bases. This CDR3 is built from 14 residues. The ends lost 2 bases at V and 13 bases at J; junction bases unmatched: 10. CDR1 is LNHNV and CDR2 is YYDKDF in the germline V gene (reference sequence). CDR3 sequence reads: CATSRPGTDLRLFF. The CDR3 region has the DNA TGTGCCACCAGCAGACCTGGGACAGACTTAAGACTGTTTTTT.

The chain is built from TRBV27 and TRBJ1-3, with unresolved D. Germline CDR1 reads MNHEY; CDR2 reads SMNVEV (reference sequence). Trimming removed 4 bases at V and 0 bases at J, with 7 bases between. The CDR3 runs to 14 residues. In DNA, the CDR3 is TGTGCCAGCAGTTCCACCTCCTCTGGAAACACCATATATTTT. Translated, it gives CASSSTSSGNTIYF.

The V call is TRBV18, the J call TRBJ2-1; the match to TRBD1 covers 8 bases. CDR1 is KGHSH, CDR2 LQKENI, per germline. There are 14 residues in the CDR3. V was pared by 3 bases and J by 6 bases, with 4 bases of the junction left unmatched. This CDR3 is CASSPSGGLNEQFF. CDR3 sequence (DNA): TGTGCCAGCTCACCGTCAGGGGGCCTCAATGAGCAGTTCTTC.

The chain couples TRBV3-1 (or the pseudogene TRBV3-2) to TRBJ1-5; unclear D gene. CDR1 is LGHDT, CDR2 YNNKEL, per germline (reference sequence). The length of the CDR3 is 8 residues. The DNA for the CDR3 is TGTGGAAGGGAGGTCCAGCATTTT. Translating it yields CGREVQHF.

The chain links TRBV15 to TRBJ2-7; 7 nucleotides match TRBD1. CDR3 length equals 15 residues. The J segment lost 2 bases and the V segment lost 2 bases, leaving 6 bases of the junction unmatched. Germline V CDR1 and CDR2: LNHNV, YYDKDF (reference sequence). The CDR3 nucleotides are TGTGCCACCAGCAGATCGAGACAGGGACCCTACGAGCAGTACTTC. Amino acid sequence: CATSRSRQGPYEQYF.

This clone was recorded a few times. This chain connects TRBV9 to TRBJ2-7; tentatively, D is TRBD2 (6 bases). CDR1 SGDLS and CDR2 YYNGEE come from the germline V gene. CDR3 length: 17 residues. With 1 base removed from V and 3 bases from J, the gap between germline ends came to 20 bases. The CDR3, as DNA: TGTGCCAGCAGCGTAAACGCCGGGCGGGGCCGCTTCTACGAGCAGTACTTC. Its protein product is CASSVNAGRGRFYEQYF.

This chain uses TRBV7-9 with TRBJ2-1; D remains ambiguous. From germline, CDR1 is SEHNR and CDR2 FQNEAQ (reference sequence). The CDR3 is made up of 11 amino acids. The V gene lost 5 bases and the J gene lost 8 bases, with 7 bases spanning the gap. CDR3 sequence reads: CASSSSHEQFF. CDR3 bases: TGTGCCAGCAGCAGCTCCCATGAGCAGTTCTTC.

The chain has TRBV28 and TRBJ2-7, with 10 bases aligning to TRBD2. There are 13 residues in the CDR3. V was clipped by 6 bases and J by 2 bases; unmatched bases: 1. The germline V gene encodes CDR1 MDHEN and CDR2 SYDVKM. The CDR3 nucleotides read TGTGCCAGCAGCGGACTAGCGGCCTACGAGCAGTACTTC. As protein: CASSGLAAYEQYF.

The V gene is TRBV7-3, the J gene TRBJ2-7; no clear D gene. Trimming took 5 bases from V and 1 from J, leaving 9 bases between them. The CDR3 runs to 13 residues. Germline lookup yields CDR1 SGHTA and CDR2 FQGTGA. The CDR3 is CASSQDKSYEQYF. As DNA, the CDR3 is TGTGCCAGCAGCCAAGACAAGTCCTACGAGCAGTACTTC.

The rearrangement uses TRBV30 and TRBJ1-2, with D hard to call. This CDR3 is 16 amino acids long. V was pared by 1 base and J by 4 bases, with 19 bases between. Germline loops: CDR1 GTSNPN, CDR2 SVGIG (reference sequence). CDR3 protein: CAWSAASPVGSYGYTF. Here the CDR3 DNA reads TGTGCCTGGAGTGCCGCCTCACCCGTGGGTAGCTATGGCTACACCTTC.

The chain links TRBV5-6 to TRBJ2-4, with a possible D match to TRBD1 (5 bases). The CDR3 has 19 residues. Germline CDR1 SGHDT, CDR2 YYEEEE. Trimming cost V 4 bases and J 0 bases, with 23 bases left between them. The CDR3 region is CASSHNWAGMVLAKNIQYF. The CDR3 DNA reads TGTGCCAGCAGCCACAACTGGGCAGGGATGGTACTAGCCAAAAACATTCAGTACTTC.

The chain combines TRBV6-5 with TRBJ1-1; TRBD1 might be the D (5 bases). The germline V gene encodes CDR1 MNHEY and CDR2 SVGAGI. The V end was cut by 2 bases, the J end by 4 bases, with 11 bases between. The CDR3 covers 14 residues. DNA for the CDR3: TGTGCCAGCAGTTACAGCCAGGGCGTCACTGAAGCTTTCTTT. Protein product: CASSYSQGVTEAFF.

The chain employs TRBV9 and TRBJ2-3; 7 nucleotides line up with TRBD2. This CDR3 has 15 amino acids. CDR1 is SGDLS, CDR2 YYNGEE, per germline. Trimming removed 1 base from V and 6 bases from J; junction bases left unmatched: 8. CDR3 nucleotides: TGTGCCAGCAGCGTATTCCAGCGGGGTGAGGATACGCAGTATTTT. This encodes CASSVFQRGEDTQYF.

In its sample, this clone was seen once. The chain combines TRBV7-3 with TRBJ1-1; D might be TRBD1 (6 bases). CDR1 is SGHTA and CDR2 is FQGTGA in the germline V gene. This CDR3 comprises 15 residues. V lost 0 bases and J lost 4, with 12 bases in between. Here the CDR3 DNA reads TGTGCCAGCAGCTTAACGGTCCGAGGGGGCACTGAAGCTTTCTTT. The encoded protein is CASSLTVRGGTEAFF.

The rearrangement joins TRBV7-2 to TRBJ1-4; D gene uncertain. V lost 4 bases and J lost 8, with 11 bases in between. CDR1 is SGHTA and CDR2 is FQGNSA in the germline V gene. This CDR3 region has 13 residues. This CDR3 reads CASSWATGEKLFF. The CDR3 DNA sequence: TGTGCCAGCAGCTGGGCTACGGGGGAAAAACTGTTTTTT. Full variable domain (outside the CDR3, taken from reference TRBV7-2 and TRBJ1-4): GAGVSQSPSNKVTEKGKDVELRCDPISGHTALYWYRQSLGQGLEFLIYFQGNSAPDKSGLPSDRFSAERTGGSVSTLTIQRTQQEDSAVYLCASSWATGEKLFFGSGTQLSVL.

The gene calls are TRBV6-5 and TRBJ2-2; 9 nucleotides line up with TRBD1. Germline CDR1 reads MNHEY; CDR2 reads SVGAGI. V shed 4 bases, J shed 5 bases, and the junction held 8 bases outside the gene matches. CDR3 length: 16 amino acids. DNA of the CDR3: TGTGCCAGCAGTTCACAGGGGGCGCGAGTGACCGGGGAGCTGTTTTTT. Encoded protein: CASSSQGARVTGELFF.

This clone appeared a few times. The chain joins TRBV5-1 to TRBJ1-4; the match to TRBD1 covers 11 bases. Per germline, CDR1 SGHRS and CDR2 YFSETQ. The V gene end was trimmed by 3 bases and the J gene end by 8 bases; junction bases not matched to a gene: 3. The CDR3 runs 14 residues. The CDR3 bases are TGCGCCAGCAGCTCGGACAGGGGGCAAGAAAAACTGTTTTTT. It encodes CASSSDRGQEKLFF.

In DNA, the CDR3 is TGTGCCAGGGCGCCCAGGGCACTCTTCTCTGGAAACACCATATATTTT. Translated: CARAPRALFSGNTIYF. The J gene is TRBJ1-3, the V gene TRBV10-3; TRBD1 is a possible D gene (5 bases). The V gene's germline CDR1 is ENHRY and CDR2 SYGVKD. Trimming cost V 10 bases and J 0 bases, with 19 bases left between them. CDR3 length: 16 residues.

The CDR3 region has the DNA TGCAGCGTGGAATTGGAAGAGGCTAACTATGGCTACACCTTC. Its protein product is CSVELEEANYGYTF. The rearrangement uses TRBV29-1 and TRBJ1-2; D call uncertain. Trimming shortened V by 6 bases and J by 0 bases, and 14 bases separated the two germline ends. The V gene's germline CDR1 is SQVTM and CDR2 ANQGSEA. CDR3 length equals 14 residues.